Below are 5 T cell receptor beta chains sequenced from a single sample in a study of cytomegalovirus exposure and HLA in healthy donors. 13 Jbeta primers and 60 Vbeta primers were used for the PCR. Assay used: immunoSEQ multiplex PCR; TCRdb lists only in-frame clones, some missing. The repertoire consists of over 110,000 clones, with approximately 80% occurring once and the leading ten covering roughly 6.2%. The sequenced material came from PBMCs. The receptors derive from a woman in her thirties or forties in good health and CMV-seropositive.

The chain carries TRBV18 and TRBJ2-7; a possible D gene is TRBD2 (5 bases). CDR3 length: 14 residues. V lost 1 base to trimming and J lost 7 bases, with 14 bases between them. Looked up from germline, CDR1 is KGHSH and CDR2 is LQKENI. The CDR3 reads CASSPRTGYREQYF. The DNA of the CDR3 is TGTGCCAGCTCACCACGAACGGGGTATCGGGAGCAGTACTTC.

The V gene is TRBV7-2, the J gene TRBJ2-7, with TRBD2 matching over 10 bases. The CDR3 runs to 13 residues. J gave up 4 bases and V 9 bases, and 6 bases lay outside the gene matches. Germline V gives CDR1 SGHTA, CDR2 FQGNSA. In nucleotides, the CDR3 is TGTGCCAGTCGGGGGGGACTAGCGTACGAGCAGTACTTC. Protein product: CASRGGLAYEQYF.

In this sample, this clone turned up a few times. The V gene is TRBV10-3, the J gene TRBJ1-1, with a possible D match to TRBD1 (5 bases). Germline CDR1 reads ENHRY; CDR2 reads SYGVKD. V lost 0 bases, J lost 3 bases, and 8 bases lay in between. The CDR3 is made up of 14 amino acids. DNA of the CDR3: TGTGCCATCAGTGAGTCAGGGGTGGACACTGAAGCTTTCTTT. Amino acid sequence: CAISESGVDTEAFF.

The chain recombines TRBV6-1 with TRBJ2-3; tentative D call: TRBD2 (6 bases). Germline V gene lookup returns CDR1 MNHNS and CDR2 SASEGT. Trimming shortened V by 4 bases and J by 2 bases, and 16 bases separated the two germline ends. This CDR3 has 16 amino acids. Written as DNA, the CDR3 is TGTGCCAGCAGTGCTCGTCTGGGGGGATTCACAGATACGCAGTATTTT. Protein: CASSARLGGFTDTQYF.

This clone was seen more than once but under ten times. The CDR3 spells CASSLGPRDSLTYEQYF. CDR3 nucleotides: TGTGCCAGCAGCTTGGGCCCCCGGGACAGCCTTACCTACGAGCAGTACTTC. The chain uses TRBV5-4 and TRBJ2-7, with 7 positions matching TRBD1. The CDR3 consists of 17 residues. After removal of 0 bases from V and 2 bases from J, the junction contained 11 bases not matched to a gene. Germline CDR1 reads SGHNT; CDR2 reads YYREEE (reference sequence).